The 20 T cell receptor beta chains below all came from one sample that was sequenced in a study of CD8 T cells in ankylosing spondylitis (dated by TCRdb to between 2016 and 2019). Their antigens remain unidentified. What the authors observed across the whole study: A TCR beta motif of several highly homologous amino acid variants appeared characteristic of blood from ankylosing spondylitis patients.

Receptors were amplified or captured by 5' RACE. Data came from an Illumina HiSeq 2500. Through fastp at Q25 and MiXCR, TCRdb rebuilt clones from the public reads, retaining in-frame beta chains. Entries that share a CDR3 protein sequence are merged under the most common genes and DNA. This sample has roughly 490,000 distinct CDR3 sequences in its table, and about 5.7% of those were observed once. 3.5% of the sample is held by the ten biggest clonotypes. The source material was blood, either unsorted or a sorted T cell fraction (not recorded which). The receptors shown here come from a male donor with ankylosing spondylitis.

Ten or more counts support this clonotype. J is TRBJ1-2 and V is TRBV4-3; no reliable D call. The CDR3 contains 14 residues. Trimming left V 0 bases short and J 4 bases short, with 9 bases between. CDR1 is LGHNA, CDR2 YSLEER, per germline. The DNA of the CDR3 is TGCGCCAGCAGCCAAGATGAGGGATTCTATGGCTACACCTTC. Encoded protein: CASSQDEGFYGYTF.

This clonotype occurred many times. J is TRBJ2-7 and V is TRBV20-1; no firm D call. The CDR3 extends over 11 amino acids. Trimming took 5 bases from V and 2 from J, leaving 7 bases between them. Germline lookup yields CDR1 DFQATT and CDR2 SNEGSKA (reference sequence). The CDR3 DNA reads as TGCAGTGCTTCGAATGCCTACGAGCAGTACTTC. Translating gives CSASNAYEQYF.

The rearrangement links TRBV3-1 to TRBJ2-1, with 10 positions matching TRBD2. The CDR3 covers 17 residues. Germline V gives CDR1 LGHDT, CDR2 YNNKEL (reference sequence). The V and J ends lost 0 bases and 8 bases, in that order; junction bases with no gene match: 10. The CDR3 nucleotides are TGTGCCAGCAGCCAAGATCATTGGGGAGCGGGAGGGGATGAGCAGTTCTTC. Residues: CASSQDHWGAGGDEQFF.

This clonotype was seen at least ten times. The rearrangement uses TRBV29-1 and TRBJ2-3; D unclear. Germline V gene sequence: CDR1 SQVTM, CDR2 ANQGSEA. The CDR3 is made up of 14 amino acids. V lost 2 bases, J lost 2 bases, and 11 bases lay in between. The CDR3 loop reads CSVEQRTHTDTQYF. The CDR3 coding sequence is TGCAGCGTTGAACAGCGAACCCACACAGATACGCAGTATTTT.

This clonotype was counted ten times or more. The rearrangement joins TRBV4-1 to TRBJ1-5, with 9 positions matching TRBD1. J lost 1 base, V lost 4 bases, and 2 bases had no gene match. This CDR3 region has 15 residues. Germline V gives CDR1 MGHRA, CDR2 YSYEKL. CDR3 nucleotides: TGCGCCAGCAGCCGACAGGGGGTGAGCAATCAGCCCCAGCATTTT. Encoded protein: CASSRQGVSNQPQHF.

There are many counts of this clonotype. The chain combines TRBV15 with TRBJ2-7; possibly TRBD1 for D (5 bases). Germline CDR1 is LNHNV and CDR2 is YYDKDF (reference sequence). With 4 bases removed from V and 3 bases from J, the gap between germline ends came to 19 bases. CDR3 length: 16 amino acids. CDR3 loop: CATSTYLGVKRYEQYF. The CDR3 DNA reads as TGTGCCACCAGCACCTACCTAGGGGTGAAGCGCTACGAGCAGTACTTC.

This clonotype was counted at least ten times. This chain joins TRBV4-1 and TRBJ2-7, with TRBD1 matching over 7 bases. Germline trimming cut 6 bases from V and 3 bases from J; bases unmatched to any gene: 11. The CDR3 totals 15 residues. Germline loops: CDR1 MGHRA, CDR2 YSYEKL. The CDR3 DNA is TGCGCCAGCAGTCTTAATGGACAGGAGGACTACGAGCAGTACTTC. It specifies CASSLNGQEDYEQYF.

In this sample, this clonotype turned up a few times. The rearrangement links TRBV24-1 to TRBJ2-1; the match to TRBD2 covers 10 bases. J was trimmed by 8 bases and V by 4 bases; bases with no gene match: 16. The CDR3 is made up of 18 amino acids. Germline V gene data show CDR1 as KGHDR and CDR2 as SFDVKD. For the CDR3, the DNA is TGTGCCACCAGTGACCCCGGACTCGCTAGCGGGAGTATCTATGAGCAGTTCTTC. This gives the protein CATSDPGLASGSIYEQFF.

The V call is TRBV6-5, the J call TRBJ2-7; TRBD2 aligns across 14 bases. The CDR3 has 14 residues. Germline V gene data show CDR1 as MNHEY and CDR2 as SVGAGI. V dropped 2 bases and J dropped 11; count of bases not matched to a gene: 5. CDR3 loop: CASSYMGLAGEEYF. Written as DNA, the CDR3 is TGTGCCAGCAGTTACATGGGACTAGCGGGGGAGGAGTACTTC.

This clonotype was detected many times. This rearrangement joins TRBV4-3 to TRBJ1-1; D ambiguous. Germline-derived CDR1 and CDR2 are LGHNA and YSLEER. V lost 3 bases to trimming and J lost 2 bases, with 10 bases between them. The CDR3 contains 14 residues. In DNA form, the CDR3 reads TGCGCCAGCAGCCAGACGAGACGAAACACTGAAGCTTTCTTT. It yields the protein CASSQTRRNTEAFF.

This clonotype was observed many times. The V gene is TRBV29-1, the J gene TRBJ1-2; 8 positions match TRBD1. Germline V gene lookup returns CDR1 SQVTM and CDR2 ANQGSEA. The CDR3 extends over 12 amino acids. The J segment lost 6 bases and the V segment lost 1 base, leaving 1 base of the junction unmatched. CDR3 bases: TGCAGCGTTGAAGCAGGGGGCCATGGCTACACCTTC. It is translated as CSVEAGGHGYTF. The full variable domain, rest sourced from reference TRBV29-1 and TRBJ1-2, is SAVISQKPSRDICQRGTSLTIQCQVDSQVTMMFWYRQQPGQSLTLIATANQGSEATYESGFVIDKFPISRPNLTFSTLTVSNMSPEDSSIYLCSVEAGGHGYTFGSGTRLTVV.

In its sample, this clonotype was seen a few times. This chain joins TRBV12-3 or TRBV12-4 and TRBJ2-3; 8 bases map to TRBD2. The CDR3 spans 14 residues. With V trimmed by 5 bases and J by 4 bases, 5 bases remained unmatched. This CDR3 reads CASSHSGTADTQYF. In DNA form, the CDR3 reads TGTGCCAGCAGTCATAGCGGGACGGCAGATACGCAGTATTTT.

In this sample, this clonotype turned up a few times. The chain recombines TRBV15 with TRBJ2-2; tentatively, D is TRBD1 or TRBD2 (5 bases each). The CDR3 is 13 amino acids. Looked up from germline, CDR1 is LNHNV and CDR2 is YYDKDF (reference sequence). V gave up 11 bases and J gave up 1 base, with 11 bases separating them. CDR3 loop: CAFGTENTGELFF. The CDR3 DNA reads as TGTGCCTTCGGGACCGAGAACACCGGGGAGCTGTTTTTT.

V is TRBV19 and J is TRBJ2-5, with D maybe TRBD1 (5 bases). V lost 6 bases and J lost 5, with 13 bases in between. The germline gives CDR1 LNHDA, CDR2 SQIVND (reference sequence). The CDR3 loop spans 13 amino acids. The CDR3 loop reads CASSDSGLETQYF. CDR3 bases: TGTGCCAGTAGCGACAGTGGTTTGGAGACCCAGTACTTC. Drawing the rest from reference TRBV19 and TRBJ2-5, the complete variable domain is DGGITQSPKYLFRKEGQNVTLSCEQNLNHDAMYWYRQDPGQGLRLIYYSQIVNDFQKGDIAEGYSVSREKKESFPLTVTSAQKNPTAFYLCASSDSGLETQYFGPGTRLLVL.

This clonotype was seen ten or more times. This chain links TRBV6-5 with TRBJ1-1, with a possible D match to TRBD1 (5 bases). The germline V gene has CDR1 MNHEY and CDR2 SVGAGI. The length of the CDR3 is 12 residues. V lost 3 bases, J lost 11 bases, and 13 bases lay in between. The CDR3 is CASSYLPGKAFF. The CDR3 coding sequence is TGTGCCAGCAGTTATCTCCCAGGGAAGGCTTTCTTT.

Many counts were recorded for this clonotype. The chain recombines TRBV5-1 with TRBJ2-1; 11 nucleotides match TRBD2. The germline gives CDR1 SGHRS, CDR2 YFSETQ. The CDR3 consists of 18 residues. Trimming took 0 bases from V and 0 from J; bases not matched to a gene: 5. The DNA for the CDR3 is TGCGCCAGCAGCTTGGCTAGCGGGGGGTCCAGCTCCTACAATGAGCAGTTCTTC. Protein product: CASSLASGGSSSYNEQFF.

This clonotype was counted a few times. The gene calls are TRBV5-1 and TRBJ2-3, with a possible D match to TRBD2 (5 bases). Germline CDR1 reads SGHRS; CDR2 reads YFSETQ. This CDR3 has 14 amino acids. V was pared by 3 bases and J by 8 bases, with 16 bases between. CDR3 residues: CASSSRTAEGTQYF. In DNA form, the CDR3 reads TGCGCCAGCAGCTCGCGGACGGCCGAGGGTACGCAGTATTTT.

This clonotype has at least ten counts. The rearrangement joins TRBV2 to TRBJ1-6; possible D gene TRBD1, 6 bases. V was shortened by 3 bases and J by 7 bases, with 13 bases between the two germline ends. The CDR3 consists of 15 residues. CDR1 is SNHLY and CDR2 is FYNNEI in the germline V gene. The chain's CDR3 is CASSDGGRRNSPLHF. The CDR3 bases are TGTGCCAGCAGTGACGGGGGGCGCAGGAATTCACCCCTCCACTTT.

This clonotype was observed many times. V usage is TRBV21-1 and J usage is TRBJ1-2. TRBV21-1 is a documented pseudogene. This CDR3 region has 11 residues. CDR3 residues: CAYQDPYGYTF. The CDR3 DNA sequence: TGTGCGTACCAGGATCCCTATGGCTACACCTTC.

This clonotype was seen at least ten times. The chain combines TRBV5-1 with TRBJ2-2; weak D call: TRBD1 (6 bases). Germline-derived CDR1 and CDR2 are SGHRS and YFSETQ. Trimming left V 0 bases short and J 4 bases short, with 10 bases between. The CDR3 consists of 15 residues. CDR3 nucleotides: TGCGCCAGCAGCTTGGACAGGGAAGGCACCGGGGAGCTGTTTTTT. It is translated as CASSLDREGTGELFF. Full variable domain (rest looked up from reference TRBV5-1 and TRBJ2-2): KAGVTQTPRYLIKTRGQQVTLSCSPISGHRSVSWYQQTPGQGLQFLFEYFSETQRNKGNFPGRFSGRQFSNSRSEMNVSTLELGDSALYLCASSLDREGTGELFFGEGSRLTVL.